The entry below gives a single T cell receptor (beta chain) sequence along with its context. Its antigen is not identified. This record comes from a study of cytomegalovirus exposure and HLA in healthy donors. Study information: About 84% of a few hundred genotyped donors fell in the Caucasian-associated ancestry cluster.

Germline CDR1 and CDR2: LNHDA and SQIVND (reference sequence). V lost 3 bases to trimming and J lost 4 bases; unmatched junction nucleotides: 5. The CDR3 contains 14 residues. 13 Jbeta primers and 60 Vbeta primers were used for the PCR. Only in-frame clones appear in the TCRdb table, and some are missing; sequencing was by immunoSEQ multiplex PCR. The repertoire has some 110,000 clones, about 81% of them found once; the top ten carry 1.1%. Study conclusions and caveats: The study labeled under 200 TCR beta chains cytomegalovirus-associated. For TCR beta chains, V- and J-gene trimming was later linked to a missense DCLRE1C variant. A later analysis linked more than 15,000 TCR beta sequences to HLA alleles at 0.05 false discovery rate.

The source of this sequence is a woman aged 25-40 years in good health and CMV-seronegative. The chain links TRBV19 to TRBJ1-1; 7 bases match TRBD1. The source material was PBMCs. The DNA for the CDR3 is TGTGCCAGTAGTATGGGGGGACAGTTCACTGAAGCTTTCTTT. It specifies CASSMGGQFTEAFF.